This T cell receptor (beta chain) stems from a study of blood T cells in healthy people across ages. This clonotype occurred a few times. Sample-barcoded 5' priming and a J-beta primer mix drove a second PCR of 7 to 11 cycles. TCRdb independently ran MiXCR on the 5' RACE reads; one entry per CDR3 protein. The repertoire holds over a million distinct CDR3 sequences, with roughly two fifths as singletons. Germline CDR1 SGHAT, CDR2 FQNNGV. Deletions cut 4 bases from V and 1 base from J, with 9 bases between. This CDR3 contains 14 residues. The chain employs TRBV11-2 and TRBJ2-3, with D uncertain. This receptor was taken from a woman between 18 and 30 years old in good health. Specimen: blood. The CDR3 nucleotides are TGTGCCAGCAGCTCCGGACGTGGCACAGATACGCAGTATTTT. It codes for CASSSGRGTDTQYF.